Listed here are 22 T cell receptor beta chains from one sample, sequenced in a study of blood T cell repertoires in COVID-19. The data were produced by immunoSEQ multiplex PCR, yet TCRdb's version contains in-frame clones alone and is incomplete. The sample carries roughly 14,000 clones, approximately 91% recorded once. Sequencing input: peripheral blood. The receptors here all came from an elderly woman with COVID-19, enrolled during active disease.

This sequence joins TRBV19 and TRBJ2-3; the D gene is possibly TRBD2 (7 bases). Germline CDR1 reads LNHDA; CDR2 reads SQIVND (reference sequence). This CDR3 is 15 amino acids long. Trimming pared 6 bases from V and 3 bases from J, leaving 16 bases between. CDR3 in amino acids: CASSFGGRITDTQYF. CDR3 in DNA: TGTGCCAGTAGCTTCGGGGGGCGTATTACAGATACGCAGTATTTT.

The chain has TRBV6-2 or TRBV6-3 and TRBJ2-1; D is perhaps TRBD2 (5 bases). The V end lost 4 bases, the J end lost 4 bases, and 17 bases lay between the germline ends. There are 16 residues in the CDR3. CDR1 MNHEY and CDR2 SVGEGT come from the germline V gene. The CDR3 DNA is TGTGCCAGCAGTTTCCTTTCCCTAACGGGATACAATGAGCAGTTCTTC. Translated, it gives CASSFLSLTGYNEQFF.

The V call is TRBV14, the J call TRBJ2-2, with D possibly being TRBD1 (6 bases). Trimming removed 8 bases from V and 7 bases from J, with 14 bases in between. This CDR3 contains 13 residues. The germline CDR1 and CDR2 sequences are SGHDN and FVKESK. In nucleotides, the CDR3 is TGTGCCAGCGGGCACAGGGAAAACGGGGAGCTGTTTTTT. This gives the protein CASGHRENGELFF.

The rearrangement joins TRBV6-2 or TRBV6-3 to TRBJ2-3; 13 bases fit TRBD2. The CDR3 loop spans 19 amino acids. Germline loops: CDR1 MNHEY, CDR2 SVGEGT. J lost 0 bases, V lost 5 bases, and 11 bases had no gene match. CDR3 in DNA: TGTGCCAGCAGTGTTACCGGGACTAGCGGGAAATCTAGCACAGATACGCAGTATTTT. Translated: CASSVTGTSGKSSTDTQYF.

J is TRBJ2-5 and V is TRBV5-6, with a weak D call TRBD1 (5 bases). Trimming removed 0 bases at V and 4 bases at J, with 7 bases between. Germline V gene lookup returns CDR1 SGHDT and CDR2 YYEEEE. The CDR3 spans 13 residues. The DNA for the CDR3 is TGTGCCAGCAGCTTGGGAAGGGGAGAGACCCAGTACTTC. Protein sequence: CASSLGRGETQYF.

The V gene is TRBV10-3, the J gene TRBJ1-1, with 8 nucleotides matching TRBD1. CDR3 length equals 13 residues. The germline V gene encodes CDR1 ENHRY and CDR2 SYGVKD. With V trimmed by 6 bases and J by 3 bases, 3 bases remained unmatched. In DNA form, the CDR3 reads TGTGCCATCAGATTACAGGGGGACACTGAAGCTTTCTTT. Translating gives CAIRLQGDTEAFF.

V is TRBV9 and J is TRBJ1-6; D is ambiguous. Trimming removed 0 bases at V and 9 bases at J, with 13 bases between. The CDR3 runs 15 residues. Looked up from germline, CDR1 is SGDLS and CDR2 is YYNGEE. CDR3 in DNA: TGTGCCAGCAGCGTAGGGTCAGGTGGGAGTTCACCCCTCCACTTT. It specifies CASSVGSGGSSPLHF. Together with reference TRBV9 and TRBJ1-6, the CDR3 gives the full variable domain: DSGVTQTPKHLITATGQRVTLRCSPRSGDLSVYWYQQSLDQGLQFLIQYYNGEERAKGNILERFSAQQFPDLHSELNLSSLELGDSALYFCASSVGSGGSSPLHFGNGTRLTVT.

This sequence joins TRBV5-1 and TRBJ2-3; D perhaps matches TRBD1 (5 bases). Between the trimmed V and J ends, which lost 5 bases and 2 bases, there was a span of 12 bases. The CDR3 sequence is 14 residues long. Per germline, CDR1 SGHRS and CDR2 YFSETQ. The CDR3 DNA is TGCGCCAGCAGGTGGGCAGGGAACACAGATACGCAGTATTTT. It translates to CASRWAGNTDTQYF.

This chain joins TRBV15 and TRBJ2-1, with 11 bases lining up with TRBD1. There are 17 residues in the CDR3. V was pared by 0 bases and J by 9 bases, with 10 bases of the junction left unmatched. Germline values: CDR1 LNHNV, CDR2 YYDKDF (reference sequence). For the CDR3, the DNA is TGTGCCACCAGCAGAGATGGAGGGGACAGGGGGAGGGGTGAGCAGTTCTTC. It specifies CATSRDGGDRGRGEQFF.

The V gene is TRBV12-3 or TRBV12-4, the J gene TRBJ1-5, with TRBD1 as a possible D gene (6 bases). This CDR3 is built from 12 residues. Between the trimmed V and J ends, which lost 5 bases and 5 bases, there was a span of 7 bases. CDR3 sequence: CASSNRDQPQHF. The CDR3 DNA is TGTGCCAGCAGTAACAGGGATCAGCCCCAGCATTTT.

The chain combines TRBV7-3 with TRBJ2-5, with 16 bases identical to TRBD2. This CDR3 is 16 amino acids long. Germline V CDR1 and CDR2: SGHTA, FQGTGA. After removal of 5 bases from V and 5 bases from J, the junction contained 5 bases not matched to a gene. CDR3 loop: CASSEGLAGGLETQYF. The CDR3 nucleotides are TGTGCCAGCAGCGAGGGACTAGCGGGGGGGCTCGAGACCCAGTACTTC.

CDR3 in DNA: TGCGCCAGCAGCTCGTACAGGGGTAATGAGCAGTTCTTC. It yields the protein CASSSYRGNEQFF. This chain joins TRBV5-1 and TRBJ2-1; 7 bases are a match to TRBD1. Germline CDR1 is SGHRS and CDR2 is YFSETQ. CDR3 length: 13 residues. With 3 bases clipped from V and 7 bases from J, the junction kept 4 bases outside the gene matches.

V is TRBV2 and J is TRBJ1-1, with 7 bases fitting TRBD1. CDR1 is SNHLY and CDR2 is FYNNEI in the germline V gene. This CDR3 is 13 amino acids long. V shed 11 bases, J shed 0 bases, and the junction held 6 bases outside the gene matches. The CDR3 region is CAGKGQMNTEAFF. The CDR3 DNA reads TGTGCCGGTAAGGGACAGATGAACACTGAAGCTTTCTTT.

The chain employs TRBV4-2 and TRBJ2-5; 14 nucleotides line up with TRBD2. Germline CDR1 and CDR2: LGHNA and YNFKEQ. CDR3 length: 19 amino acids. Losses at the gene ends were 0 bases for V and 5 bases for J; bases not matched to a gene: 11. CDR3 coding DNA: TGTGCCAGCAGCCAAGATACCCGACTAGCGGGGGGGCCCCCGGAGACCCAGTACTTC. Translation: CASSQDTRLAGGPPETQYF.

The chain carries TRBV19 and TRBJ1-1; TRBD1 agrees at 7 bases. CDR1 is LNHDA, CDR2 SQIVND, per germline (reference sequence). This CDR3 is 13 amino acids long. J was trimmed by 0 bases and V by 5 bases; bases with no gene match: 0. The CDR3 protein is CASSDRVNTEAFF. The CDR3 DNA reads as TGTGCCAGTAGTGACAGGGTGAACACTGAAGCTTTCTTT.

This clone has only a few counts. The rearrangement links TRBV6-5 to TRBJ2-1; D is ambiguous. Germline V CDR1 and CDR2: MNHEY, SVGAGI. The CDR3 has 15 residues. Deletions cut 2 bases from V and 0 bases from J, with 8 bases between. DNA of the CDR3: TGTGCCAGCAGTTACACTCCGAACTCCTACAATGAGCAGTTCTTC. It translates to CASSYTPNSYNEQFF.

This chain links TRBV21-1 with TRBJ1-5; the table gives TRBD1 as D, unverified against the DNA. TRBV21-1 is tagged as a pseudogene. The CDR3 length is 17 residues. CDR3 sequence: CASSKKGPGSSNQPQHF. In nucleotides, the CDR3 is TGTGCCAGCAGCAAGAAAGGGCCAGGGTCTAGCAATCAGCCCCAGCATTTT.

The chain employs TRBV9 and TRBJ2-2; TRBD2 aligns across 10 bases. Germline V gene data show CDR1 as SGDLS and CDR2 as YYNGEE. The CDR3 contains 16 residues. V lost 0 bases to trimming and J lost 6 bases; unmatched junction nucleotides: 5. This CDR3 is CASSVAVSGRSGELFF. CDR3 DNA: TGTGCCAGCAGCGTAGCGGTTAGCGGGAGGTCCGGGGAGCTGTTTTTT. Drawing the rest from reference TRBV9 and TRBJ2-2, the complete variable domain is DSGVTQTPKHLITATGQRVTLRCSPRSGDLSVYWYQQSLDQGLQFLIQYYNGEERAKGNILERFSAQQFPDLHSELNLSSLELGDSALYFCASSVAVSGRSGELFFGEGSRLTVL.

The V gene is TRBV12-5, the J gene TRBJ2-5, with 8 positions matching TRBD1. There are 20 residues in the CDR3. V shed 0 bases and J 1 base; nucleotides not matched to a gene: 16. In germline, CDR1 is LGHNT, CDR2 FRNRAP. The CDR3 region is CASGLVPRLRTGKGQETQYF. DNA for the CDR3: TGTGCTAGTGGTTTGGTCCCCAGGCTCCGGACAGGGAAAGGCCAAGAGACCCAGTACTTC.

The CDR3 coding sequence is TGTGCCAGCAGCTTCGGACTAGCGGAGGGCTACGAGCAGTACTTC. The encoded protein is CASSFGLAEGYEQYF. The rearrangement joins TRBV13 to TRBJ2-7; 10 bases map to TRBD2. The V gene end was trimmed by 3 bases and the J gene end by 3 bases; junction bases not matched to a gene: 5. Germline CDR1 reads PRHDT; CDR2 reads FYEKMQ (reference sequence). The CDR3 contains 15 residues.

The chain combines TRBV5-4 with TRBJ1-1; unclear D gene. This CDR3 is 13 amino acids long. V shed 0 bases and J shed 1 base, with 4 bases lying between them. CDR1 and CDR2 (germline): SGHNT, YYREEE (reference sequence). The CDR3 nucleotides are TGTGCCAGCAGCTTGGAGCCGAACACTGAAGCTTTCTTT. It encodes CASSLEPNTEAFF.

In this sample, this clone turned up once. The chain has TRBV6-5 and TRBJ1-2, with 8 positions matching TRBD1. The CDR3 length is 14 residues. J was trimmed by 4 bases and V by 2 bases; bases with no gene match: 3. The germline V gene encodes CDR1 MNHEY and CDR2 SVGAGI. The CDR3 DNA sequence: TGTGCCAGCAGTTACGGCAGGGGGCTCTATGGCTACACCTTC. It translates to CASSYGRGLYGYTF.